These 5 T cell receptor beta chains share one sample of origin, sequenced in a study of cytomegalovirus exposure and HLA in healthy donors (dated 2017 in TCRdb). The receptor library was made with the immunoSEQ multiplex PCR assay. The multiplex PCR relied on a mix of 60 forward primers for TCR Vbeta segments and 13 reverse primers for TCR Jbeta segments. Entries here come from immuneACCESS through TCRdb and include only in-frame sequences with V and J called. Some clones fail to appear in such tables; in the studies checked, an unresolved V gene covers under half of the shortfall, and the cause of the remainder is unknown. The sample includes about 160,000 clones, with over 65% observed a single time. Together, the top ten hold around 7% of the sample. Sequencing was performed on PBMCs. These receptors came from a man aged 35-49 years in good health and CMV-seropositive.

This chain connects TRBV6-5 to TRBJ1-6; D possibly corresponds to TRBD1 (5 bases). CDR3 size: 14 residues. V lost 5 bases and J lost 8, with 13 bases in between. CDR1 MNHEY and CDR2 SVGAGI come from the germline V gene. The CDR3 sequence: CASSPRGTDSPLHF. The CDR3 DNA follows: TGTGCCAGCAGTCCTCGGGGGACCGATTCACCCCTCCACTTT.

V and J are TRBV7-2 and TRBJ2-7; 9 bases map to TRBD2. V lost 5 bases and J lost 6; bases outside the gene matches: 14. Germline CDR1 and CDR2: SGHTA and FQGNSA. This CDR3 region has 16 residues. CDR3 sequence (DNA): TGTGCCAGCAGCCCCCTTGGGCGGGGGGGAGGGGGCGAGCAGTACTTC. This codes for CASSPLGRGGGGEQYF. Combining the CDR3 with reference TRBV7-2 and TRBJ2-7 gives the whole variable domain GAGVSQSPSNKVTEKGKDVELRCDPISGHTALYWYRQSLGQGLEFLIYFQGNSAPDKSGLPSDRFSAERTGGSVSTLTIQRTQQEDSAVYLCASSPLGRGGGGEQYFGPGTRLTVT.

V gene TRBV5-1 combines with J gene TRBJ2-1, with a tentative D call TRBD2 (6 bases). V lost 3 bases and J 5 bases, leaving 21 bases between the germline ends. The CDR3 consists of 17 residues. Germline values: CDR1 SGHRS, CDR2 YFSETQ. CDR3 protein: CASSSLSGSLRDNEQFF. In nucleotides, the CDR3 is TGCGCCAGCAGCTCATTATCCGGGAGTCTGAGAGACAATGAGCAGTTCTTC.

This clone was counted a few times. This chain uses TRBV7-9 with TRBJ2-1; the match to TRBD2 covers 8 bases. This CDR3 comprises 15 residues. Germline V gene data show CDR1 as SEHNR and CDR2 as FQNEAQ (reference sequence). J lost 9 bases, V lost 2 bases, and 9 bases had no gene match. CDR3 region: CASSLKGGGRGEQFF. CDR3 DNA: TGTGCCAGCAGCTTAAAAGGCGGGGGGCGGGGTGAGCAGTTCTTC. The whole variable domain, remainder taken from reference TRBV7-9 and TRBJ2-1, is DTGVSQNPRHKITKRGQNVTFRCDPISEHNRLYWYRQTLGQGPEFLTYFQNEAQLEKSRLLSDRFSAERPKGSFSTLEIQRTEQGDSAMYLCASSLKGGGRGEQFFGPGTRLTVL.

The chain is built from TRBV4-2 and TRBJ2-2; tentative D call: TRBD2 (6 bases). Trimming removed 4 bases from V and 1 base from J, with 13 bases in between. Germline values: CDR1 LGHNA, CDR2 YNFKEQ. The CDR3 runs to 16 residues. This CDR3 is CASSPEPGGNTGELFF. In DNA form, the CDR3 reads TGTGCCAGCAGCCCCGAACCCGGGGGGAACACCGGGGAGCTGTTTTTT.